These T cell receptor beta chains were read from a single sample in a study of T cells after yellow fever vaccination. TCRdb passed the 5' RACE reads through MiXCR, listing each CDR3 protein once. The sample carries 68,000 or so distinct CDR3 sequences, less than 8.5% recorded once. The material sequenced was CD8+ T cells sorted from PBMCs, taken 15 days after the yellow fever booster vaccination. The receptors shown here come from a man under 40 who received the YFV17D yellow fever vaccine. Both conserved end residues are part of each CDR3. D genes are given only for firm matches. Rows give clone size only sometimes, using once, few, many, or a class for an expanded clone.

CDR3	DNA	V	size	D	J
CANFQGASNQPQHF	TGTGCCAATTTCCAGGGTGCGAGCAATCAGCCCCAGCATTTT	TRBV27	few	-	TRBJ1-5
CATSAQLGQTEAFF	TGTGCCACCAGCGCCCAACTGGGACAGACTGAAGCTTTCTTT	TRBV15	many	TRBD1	TRBJ1-1
CASSLAARSYNEQFF	TGCGCCAGCAGCCTAGCGGCCCGCTCCTACAATGAGCAGTTCTTC	TRBV5-1	many	TRBD2	TRBJ2-1
CASSLQLVATNEKLFF	TGTGCCAGCAGTTTACAGCTCGTTGCAACTAATGAAAAACTGTTTTTT	TRBV28	many	-	TRBJ1-4
CASSPEWASPGELFF	TGTGCCAGCAGCCCCGAGTGGGCCTCGCCCGGGGAGCTGTTTTTT	TRBV7-3	many	-	TRBJ2-2
CASSPMGDTQYF	TGTGCCAGCAGCCCCATGGGCGATACGCAGTATTTT	TRBV3-1	many	-	TRBJ2-3
CASSFSGEGIDTQYF	TGCGCCAGCAGCTTCTCGGGAGAAGGGATAGATACGCAGTATTTT	TRBV5-1	few	-	TRBJ2-3
CSVAQNTEAFF	TGCAGCGTTGCCCAGAACACTGAAGCTTTCTTT	TRBV29-1	-	-	TRBJ1-1
CASTPGRGLDTQYF	TGTGCCAGCACCCCTGGCAGGGGGTTGGATACGCAGTATTTT	TRBV6-1	many	TRBD1	TRBJ2-3
CASRSPDQPQHF	TGCGCCAGCAGATCCCCGGATCAGCCCCAGCATTTT	TRBV6-5	many	-	TRBJ1-5
CASSIWTAVEQFF	TGCGCCAGCAGCATTTGGACTGCGGTAGAGCAGTTCTTC	TRBV4-1	-	-	TRBJ2-1
CASSQAAGGRYNEQFF	TGTGCCAGCAGCCAAGCAGCGGGAGGCCGTTACAATGAGCAGTTCTTC	TRBV4-2	many	TRBD2	TRBJ2-1
CASSLGLLASDTQYF	TGTGCCAGCAGCTTAGGTCTGCTCGCGTCCGATACGCAGTATTTT	TRBV7-9	many	-	TRBJ2-3
CSVDGDRGTYGYTF	TGCAGCGTTGACGGGGACAGAGGAACTTATGGCTACACCTTC	TRBV29-1	many	TRBD1	TRBJ1-2
CASSSSGSYTGELFF	TGTGCCAGCAGCTCTAGCGGGAGTTACACCGGGGAGCTGTTTTTT	TRBV6-1	few	TRBD2	TRBJ2-2
CSASVTDYNEQFF	TGCAGCGCCTCCGTGACAGATTACAATGAGCAGTTCTTC	TRBV29-1	many	-	TRBJ2-1
CSLSSGYENEQFF	TGCAGCCTTTCTAGCGGGTATGAGAATGAGCAGTTCTTC	TRBV29-1	many	TRBD2	TRBJ2-1
CASSLDLKTGDEQYF	TGTGCCAGCAGCTTGGACTTGAAGACAGGGGACGAGCAGTACTTC	TRBV5-6	-	TRBD1	TRBJ2-7
CASVRSGGSYQETQYF	TGCGCCAGCGTACGTTCGGGCGGGTCGTACCAAGAGACCCAGTACTTC	TRBV5-1	many	-	TRBJ2-5
CAIREAGEQYF	TGTGCCATCAGGGAAGCGGGCGAGCAGTACTTC	TRBV10-3	many	-	TRBJ2-7
CASSLGLAGDSGELFF	TGTGCCAGCAGTTTAGGACTAGCGGGAGACTCCGGGGAGCTGTTTTTT	TRBV27	many	TRBD2	TRBJ2-2
CASSHLAGNYNEQFF	TGTGCCAGCAGCCATCTAGCGGGAAACTACAATGAGCAGTTCTTC	TRBV3-1	many	TRBD2	TRBJ2-1
CASSILRGSSYEQYF	TGTGCCAGTAGTATCTTGAGGGGGAGCTCCTACGAGCAGTACTTC	TRBV19	few	-	TRBJ2-7
CSAIEASGRTDTQYF	TGCAGTGCTATAGAGGCTAGCGGGAGGACAGATACGCAGTATTTT	TRBV20-1	few	TRBD2	TRBJ2-3
CSALDRARTNYGYTF	TGCAGCGCTCTCGACAGGGCCCGAACTAACTATGGCTACACCTTC	TRBV29-1	many	TRBD1	TRBJ1-2
CSARGLEQETQYF	TGCAGTGCTAGGGGGCTAGAACAAGAGACCCAGTACTTC	TRBV20-1	few	-	TRBJ2-5
CASSGTGRNEKLFF	TGTGCCAGCAGCGGGACAGGAAGGAATGAAAAACTGTTTTTT	TRBV7-8	-	TRBD1	TRBJ1-4
CASSFYAKSSYEQYF	TGTGCCAGCAGCTTCTACGCTAAAAGCTCCTACGAGCAGTACTTC	TRBV12-3/TRBV12-4	many	-	TRBJ2-7
CASSLLAGRTDTQYF	TGCGCCAGCAGCTTATTAGCGGGGCGCACAGATACGCAGTATTTT	TRBV4-1	many	TRBD2	TRBJ2-3
CASSYAGAYEQYF	TGTGCCAGCAGTTATGCTGGGGCATACGAGCAGTACTTC	TRBV6-2/TRBV6-3	-	-	TRBJ2-7
CSTGGTEWGEQYF	TGCAGCACTGGCGGGACTGAATGGGGCGAGCAGTACTTC	TRBV29-1	many	-	TRBJ2-7
CASSLGPSPKGNEQFF	TGCGCCAGCAGCTTGGGGCCCAGCCCGAAGGGCAATGAGCAGTTCTTC	TRBV5-1	many	-	TRBJ2-1
CASSLKRGNVFNEQFF	TGTGCCAGCAGCTTAAAACGAGGGAACGTGTTCAATGAGCAGTTCTTC	TRBV11-3	few	-	TRBJ2-1
CSAAGGIDEQFF	TGCAGCGCAGCGGGAGGGATAGATGAGCAGTTCTTC	TRBV29-1	many	TRBD2	TRBJ2-1
CASSPSSRDSLQETQYF	TGTGCCAGCAGCCCGAGCAGCCGGGACAGCCTACAAGAGACCCAGTACTTC	TRBV7-2	few	TRBD1	TRBJ2-5
CASSQRDFYTGELFF	TGCGCCAGCAGCCAACGGGACTTTTACACCGGGGAGCTGTTTTTT	TRBV4-1	many	-	TRBJ2-2
CASSFGDEQYF	TGTGCCAGCAGTTTCGGAGACGAGCAGTACTTC	TRBV6-5	-	-	TRBJ2-7
CASNLGGAGANVLTF	TGTGCCAGTAACTTGGGAGGGGCTGGGGCCAACGTCCTGACTTTC	TRBV19	few	TRBD2	TRBJ2-6
CASRAGENTGELFF	TGTGCCAGCCGAGCGGGCGAGAACACCGGGGAGCTGTTTTTT	TRBV6-5	many	-	TRBJ2-2
CASMSQGGEQYF	TGTGCCAGCATGAGCCAGGGGGGCGAGCAGTACTTC	TRBV27	many	-	TRBJ2-7
CASSSHAGSGQPQHF	TGTGCCAGCAGCTCTCACGCAGGGTCCGGGCAGCCCCAGCATTTT	TRBV7-6	many	-	TRBJ1-5
CARDGEIGFF	TGTGCCAGAGATGGGGAGATCGGGTTCTTC	TRBV6-5	many	-	TRBJ2-1
CSRHGTGTEQFF	TGCAGCCGCCATGGGACAGGGACTGAGCAGTTCTTC	TRBV20-1	few	TRBD1	TRBJ2-1
CASVQGSYGVETQYF	TGTGCCAGCGTTCAGGGCTCCTATGGGGTAGAGACCCAGTACTTC	TRBV3-1	many	-	TRBJ2-5